These 32 T cell receptor beta chains share one sample of origin, sequenced in a study of CD8 T cells in Susac syndrome. Reverse transcription of about 0.45 to 1 ug RNA was performed with random hexamers. TCRdb processed the immunoSEQ multiplex PCR reads anew with MiXCR; each CDR3 protein has one entry. This table has roughly 100,000 distinct CDR3 sequences, roughly 94% appearing once. Sequenced sample: CD4+ T cells from PBMCs. All receptors come from a human donor with Susac syndrome.

The chain is built from TRBV5-4 and TRBJ2-3; 8 positions match TRBD2. Trimming at V came to 8 bases and at J to 0 bases, leaving 2 bases not matched to a gene. The length of the CDR3 is 13 residues. The germline CDR1 and CDR2 sequences are SGHNT and YYREEE (reference sequence). This CDR3 is CASRGGSTDTQYF. CDR3 sequence (DNA): TGTGCCAGTCGGGGGGGGAGCACAGATACGCAGTATTTT.

This chain links TRBV5-4 with TRBJ1-2, with TRBD1 as a possible D gene (6 bases). CDR3 length: 15 amino acids. Trimming took 4 bases from V and 0 from J, leaving 13 bases between them. Germline V gene lookup returns CDR1 SGHNT and CDR2 YYREEE (reference sequence). CDR3 nucleotide sequence: TGTGCCAGCAGCCCCCAGGGGATGCCTAACTATGGCTACACCTTC. Its translation is CASSPQGMPNYGYTF.

This chain connects TRBV28 to TRBJ1-2, with D tentatively TRBD1 (5 bases). Germline V lookup: CDR1 MDHEN, CDR2 SYDVKM. The CDR3 sequence is 13 residues long. V lost 7 bases to trimming and J lost 2 bases, with 11 bases between them. For the CDR3, the DNA is TGTGCCAGCACCAGGGCTGGGAACTATGGCTACACCTTC. Translating gives CASTRAGNYGYTF.

The V gene is TRBV5-1, the J gene TRBJ2-5; 9 bases match TRBD1. This CDR3 comprises 15 residues. V lost 4 bases, J lost 6 bases, and 10 bases stayed unmatched. CDR1 is SGHRS, CDR2 YFSETQ, per germline. The CDR3 region is CASSPEGTGNKTQYF. The CDR3 nucleotides are TGCGCCAGCAGCCCAGAGGGGACAGGGAATAAGACCCAGTACTTC.

V usage is TRBV12-3 or TRBV12-4 and J usage is TRBJ1-5; D is unclear. The V end was cut by 3 bases, the J end by 5 bases, with 11 bases between. This CDR3 region has 14 residues. As DNA, the CDR3 is TGTGCCAGCAGTTTGTCGGGAGGCTATCAGCCCCAGCATTTT. It translates to CASSLSGGYQPQHF.

Remarks on this clonotype: The junction departs from the called germline gene at one end, perhaps through a read error. The chain combines TRBV7-7 with TRBJ2-7; 9 bases agree with TRBD1. Per germline, CDR1 SSHAT and CDR2 FNYEAQ (reference sequence). The CDR3 contains 14 residues. The CDR3 reads CASSIGQGTYEQYF. CDR3 coding DNA: TGTGCTAGCAGCATTGGACAGGGGACCTACGAGCAGTACTTC.

This rearrangement joins TRBV29-1 to TRBJ2-7; the D call may be TRBD1 or TRBD2 (6 bases each). This CDR3 contains 14 residues. CDR1 and CDR2 (germline): SQVTM, ANQGSEA. V was cut by 4 bases and J by 6 bases, with 19 bases left in between. CDR3 amino acids: CSVALLRTAGEQYF. CDR3 DNA sequence: TGCAGCGTTGCGCTTTTAAGGACAGCGGGCGAGCAGTACTTC.

The chain carries TRBV30 and TRBJ2-2; 9 bases map to TRBD2. Germline loops: CDR1 GTSNPN, CDR2 SVGIG (reference sequence). There are 13 residues in the CDR3. The ends lost 1 base at V and 7 bases at J; junction bases unmatched: 1. The chain's CDR3 is CAWSGSGGGELFF. For the CDR3, the DNA is TGTGCCTGGAGTGGTAGCGGGGGCGGGGAGCTGTTTTTT.

The chain couples TRBV9 to TRBJ2-2; weak D call: TRBD2 (6 bases). CDR1 and CDR2 from the germline V gene are SGDLS and YYNGEE. This CDR3 region has 15 residues. Trimming stripped 0 bases from V and 6 bases from J, with 12 bases between. CDR3 amino acids: CASSVDGGRSGELFF. The DNA of the CDR3 is TGTGCCAGCAGCGTAGACGGGGGACGGTCCGGGGAGCTGTTTTTT.

The chain couples TRBV20-1 to TRBJ1-3, with no clear D. Per germline, CDR1 DFQATT and CDR2 SNEGSKA (reference sequence). V was clipped by 7 bases and J by 4 bases, with 14 bases between them. This CDR3 has 13 residues. The CDR3 region has the DNA TGCAGTGGCTCCCACAGCGAAGGAAACACCATATATTTT. It codes for CSGSHSEGNTIYF.

This clonotype came up a few times. The chain employs TRBV12-3 or TRBV12-4 and TRBJ2-4; 10 nucleotides align to TRBD1. The CDR3 totals 18 residues. V shed 6 bases, J shed 0 bases, and the junction held 11 bases outside the gene matches. CDR3 bases: TGTGCCAGCAGGTCCCTCCTGACAGGGGGCTTAGCCAAAAACATTCAGTACTTC. It codes for CASRSLLTGGLAKNIQYF.

This sequence joins TRBV12-3 or TRBV12-4 and TRBJ2-1; 13 bases align to TRBD2. Trimming cost V 6 bases and J 5 bases; bases outside gene matches: 4. CDR3 length equals 15 residues. The CDR3 DNA sequence: TGTGCCAGCAGCCTCGGACTAGCGGGGGACAATGAGCAGTTCTTC. Amino acid sequence: CASSLGLAGDNEQFF.

This chain uses TRBV4-1 with TRBJ2-3; TRBD1 matches at 7 bases. The J segment lost 4 bases and the V segment lost 1 base, leaving 11 bases of the junction unmatched. The CDR3 covers 17 residues. CDR1 is MGHRA and CDR2 is YSYEKL in the germline V gene. The CDR3 nucleotides are TGCGCCAGCAGCCAAGTCATGCTAACAGGGGAATCAGATACGCAGTATTTT. Translating it yields CASSQVMLTGESDTQYF.

The rearrangement uses TRBV29-1 and TRBJ2-3, with TRBD1 matching 9 bases. The CDR3 has 13 amino acids. V lost 7 bases to trimming and J lost 1 base; unmatched junction nucleotides: 3. Per germline, CDR1 SQVTM and CDR2 ANQGSEA. The chain's CDR3 is CSAQGAGTDTQYF. The CDR3 DNA reads TGCAGCGCACAGGGGGCCGGCACAGATACGCAGTATTTT.

This sequence joins TRBV5-1 and TRBJ1-1; D unclear. The V end lost 1 base, the J end lost 4 bases, and 11 bases lay between the germline ends. Looked up from germline, CDR1 is SGHRS and CDR2 is YFSETQ. The CDR3 has 14 amino acids. This CDR3 reads CASSLKRHLTEAFF. DNA for the CDR3: TGCGCCAGCAGCTTGAAGCGACACCTCACTGAAGCTTTCTTT.

The chain joins TRBV4-3 to TRBJ1-1; no clear D gene. Germline V gene lookup returns CDR1 LGHNA and CDR2 YSLEER. Trimming stripped 2 bases from V and 1 base from J, with 8 bases between. This CDR3 is 14 amino acids long. Here the CDR3 DNA reads TGCGCCAGCAGCCAACGGACGGCGAACACTGAAGCTTTCTTT. It encodes CASSQRTANTEAFF.

V and J are TRBV12-3 or TRBV12-4 and TRBJ1-5; tentatively, D is TRBD1 (5 bases). This CDR3 comprises 13 residues. Trimming removed 5 bases at V and 4 bases at J, with 9 bases between. Here the CDR3 DNA reads TGTGCCAGCAGTCGGGGCCGGAATCAGCCCCAGCATTTT. Protein: CASSRGRNQPQHF.

The CDR3 DNA sequence: TGTGCCAGCAGCATCGCAGGGGGCGAAAACATTCAGTACTTC. Protein sequence: CASSIAGGENIQYF. The rearrangement joins TRBV7-2 to TRBJ2-4; TRBD1 aligns across 8 bases. The CDR3 has 14 residues. CDR1 and CDR2 from the germline V gene are SGHTA and FQGNSA. V shed 5 bases and J 5 bases; nucleotides not matched to a gene: 5.

The chain joins TRBV20-1 to TRBJ1-1; D is uncertain. Deletions cut 5 bases from V and 7 bases from J, with 11 bases between. Per the germline V gene, CDR1 is DFQATT and CDR2 is SNEGSKA (reference sequence). CDR3 length: 11 amino acids. CDR3: CSARGGYEAFF. The DNA for the CDR3 is TGCAGTGCTCGGGGAGGATATGAAGCTTTCTTT.

This sequence joins TRBV20-1 and TRBJ1-1, with 7 bases that match TRBD1. The germline gives CDR1 DFQATT, CDR2 SNEGSKA (reference sequence). The CDR3 is made up of 13 amino acids. Germline trimming cut 3 bases from V and 1 base from J; bases unmatched to any gene: 2. The CDR3 coding sequence is TGCAGTGCTAGTCGGACAGGGAACACTGAAGCTTTCTTT. It yields the protein CSASRTGNTEAFF.

The chain couples TRBV6-6 to TRBJ2-7; a weak D match, TRBD1 (5 bases). The germline V gene has CDR1 MNHNY and CDR2 SVGAGI (reference sequence). Trimming removed 7 bases from V and 2 bases from J, with 15 bases in between. This CDR3 is built from 14 residues. The DNA of the CDR3 is TGTGCCAGCATGGGGCAGACGAGAGCCTACGAGCAGTACTTC. Residues: CASMGQTRAYEQYF.

This chain links TRBV20-1 with TRBJ1-1; D ambiguous. In germline, CDR1 is DFQATT, CDR2 SNEGSKA (reference sequence). The CDR3 has 11 residues. V gave up 3 bases and J gave up 5 bases, with 7 bases separating them. In nucleotides, the CDR3 is TGCAGTGCTAGGCTTCCTACTGAAGCTTTCTTT. It is translated as CSARLPTEAFF.

A few counts support this clonotype. The chain recombines TRBV12-3 or TRBV12-4 with TRBJ2-3; D gene uncertain. The CDR3 contains 13 residues. V was shortened by 1 base and J by 6 bases, with 8 bases between the two germline ends. The CDR3 DNA reads TGTGCCAGCAGTTTAGGCGAAGGGGATACGCAGTATTTT. Residues: CASSLGEGDTQYF.

The gene calls are TRBV30 and TRBJ1-3; D uncertain. CDR1 GTSNPN and CDR2 SVGIG come from the germline V gene (reference sequence). This CDR3 is 13 amino acids long. Trimming removed 0 bases from V and 2 bases from J, with 5 bases in between. CDR3 bases: TGTGCCTGGAGTGTTCGGACTGGAAACACCATATATTTT. Encoded protein: CAWSVRTGNTIYF.

The rearrangement links TRBV30 to TRBJ2-7; D gene uncertain. CDR1 is GTSNPN and CDR2 is SVGIG in the germline V gene (reference sequence). The CDR3 spans 15 residues. V lost 4 bases and J 0 bases, leaving 16 bases between the germline ends. The CDR3 sequence: CAWTPSLLSSYEQYF. CDR3 DNA: TGTGCCTGGACCCCCTCCCTTTTAAGCTCCTACGAGCAGTACTTC.

J is TRBJ2-5 and V is TRBV30; 12 positions match TRBD2. Germline V lookup: CDR1 GTSNPN, CDR2 SVGIG (reference sequence). The junction had 3 bases not matched to a gene; V was cut back by 4 bases and J by 0 bases. The CDR3 has 15 residues. CDR3 DNA: TGTGCCTGGAAACTAGCGGGGGGTTACCAAGAGACCCAGTACTTC. Its translation: CAWKLAGGYQETQYF.

V is TRBV25-1 and J is TRBJ1-1, with D possibly TRBD1 on 5 matching bases. From germline, CDR1 is MGHDK and CDR2 SYGVNS. The CDR3 length is 13 residues. V shed 3 bases and J shed 3 bases, with 8 bases lying between them. The CDR3 bases are TGTGCCAGCAGTGAGCGGGGGGACACTGAAGCTTTCTTT. Translated: CASSERGDTEAFF.

V is TRBV18 and J is TRBJ2-1, with TRBD2 matching 9 bases. From germline, CDR1 is KGHSH and CDR2 LQKENI. The ends lost 6 bases at V and 2 bases at J; junction bases unmatched: 8. The CDR3 is 16 amino acids. CDR3 amino acids: CASSRGGAGPYNEQFF. CDR3 DNA sequence: TGTGCCAGCTCCCGCGGGGGGGCCGGCCCCTACAATGAGCAGTTCTTC.

J is TRBJ2-3 and V is TRBV9, with 10 nucleotides matching TRBD1. Germline CDR1 and CDR2: SGDLS and YYNGEE. The CDR3 has 14 residues. The ends lost 3 bases at V and 7 bases at J; junction bases unmatched: 5. The CDR3, as DNA: TGTGCCAGCAGCGCCGGGACAGGGGTAAATACGCAGTATTTT. This codes for CASSAGTGVNTQYF.

This rearrangement joins TRBV11-2 to TRBJ2-1; the D gene is possibly TRBD2 (5 bases). CDR3 length: 14 residues. Looked up from germline, CDR1 is SGHAT and CDR2 is FQNNGV. V lost 2 bases and J lost 4, with 9 bases in between. The CDR3 nucleotides read TGTGCCAGCAGCTTAACTAGAAAATACAATGAGCAGTTCTTC. Translation gives CASSLTRKYNEQFF.

The chain has TRBV12-3 or TRBV12-4 and TRBJ1-6, with TRBD1 matching 9 bases. With V trimmed by 6 bases and J by 13 bases, 10 bases remained unmatched. CDR3 length: 14 amino acids. CDR3 sequence (DNA): TGTGCCAGCAGCTCTGGACAGGGGACCTCTCCCCTCCACTTT. Residues: CASSSGQGTSPLHF.

The V call is TRBV28, the J call TRBJ2-7; TRBD1 agrees at 9 bases. CDR3 length: 14 residues. The germline V gene encodes CDR1 MDHEN and CDR2 SYDVKM. Trimming took 5 bases from V and 7 from J; bases not matched to a gene: 9. CDR3 loop: CASSPPGTGNEQYF. CDR3 DNA: TGTGCCAGCAGTCCACCCGGGACAGGGAATGAGCAGTACTTC.